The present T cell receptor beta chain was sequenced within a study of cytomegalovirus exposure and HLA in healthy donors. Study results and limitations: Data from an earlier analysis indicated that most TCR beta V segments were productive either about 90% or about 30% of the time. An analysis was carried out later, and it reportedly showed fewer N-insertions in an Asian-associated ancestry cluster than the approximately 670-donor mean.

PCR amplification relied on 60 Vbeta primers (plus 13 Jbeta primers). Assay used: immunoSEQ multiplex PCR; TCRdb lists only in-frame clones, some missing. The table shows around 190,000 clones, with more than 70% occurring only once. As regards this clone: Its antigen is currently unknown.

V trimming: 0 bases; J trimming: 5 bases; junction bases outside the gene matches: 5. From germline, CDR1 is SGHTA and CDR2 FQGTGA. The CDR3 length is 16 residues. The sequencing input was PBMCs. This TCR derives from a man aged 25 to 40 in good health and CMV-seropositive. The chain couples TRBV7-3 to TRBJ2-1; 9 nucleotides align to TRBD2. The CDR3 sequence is CASSLTLAGTNNEQFF. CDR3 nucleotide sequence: TGTGCCAGCAGCTTAACTCTAGCGGGAACAAACAATGAGCAGTTCTTC.